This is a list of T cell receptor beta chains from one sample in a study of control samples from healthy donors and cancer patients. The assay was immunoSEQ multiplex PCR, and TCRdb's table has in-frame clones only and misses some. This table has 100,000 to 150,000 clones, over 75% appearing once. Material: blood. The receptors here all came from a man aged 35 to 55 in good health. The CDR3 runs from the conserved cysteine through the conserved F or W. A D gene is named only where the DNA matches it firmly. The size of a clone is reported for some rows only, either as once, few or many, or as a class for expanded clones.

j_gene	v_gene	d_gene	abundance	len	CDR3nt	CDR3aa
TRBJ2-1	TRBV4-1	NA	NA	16	TGCGCCAGCAGCCAAGTCCCAGGGGGGAGCTACAATGAGCAGTTCTTC	CASSQVPGGSYNEQFF
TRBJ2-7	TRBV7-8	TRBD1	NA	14	TGTGCCAGCAGCCCGGACAGGCCTTCCTACGAGCAGTACTTC	CASSPDRPSYEQYF
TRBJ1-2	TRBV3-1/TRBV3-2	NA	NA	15	TGTGCCAGCAGCCAAGAGGGGGCCCAGGGCCATGGCTACACCTTC	CASSQEGAQGHGYTF
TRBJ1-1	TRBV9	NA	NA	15	TGTGCCAGCAGCGTAGCACTCCAGGGAGGCACTGAAGCTTTCTTT	CASSVALQGGTEAFF
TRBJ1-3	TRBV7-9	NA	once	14	TGTGCCAGCAGCTTAGATGGGGCCGGAAACACCATATATTTT	CASSLDGAGNTIYF
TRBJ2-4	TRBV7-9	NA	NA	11	TGTGCCAGCAGCCAGGAAAACATTCAGTACTTC	CASSQENIQYF
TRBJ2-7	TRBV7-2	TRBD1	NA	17	TGTGCCAGCAGCTTAATGGCTCAGGGGACAGGGGCCTACGAGCAGTACTTC	CASSLMAQGTGAYEQYF
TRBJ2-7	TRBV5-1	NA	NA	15	TGCGCCAGCAGCCGGCTGTGGCAGGGGTCCTACGAGCAGTACTTC	CASSRLWQGSYEQYF
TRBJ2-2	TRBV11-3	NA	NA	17	TGTGCCAGCAGCTTAGATCGTGTCAGTGGGGACACCGGGGAGCTGTTTTTT	CASSLDRVSGDTGELFF
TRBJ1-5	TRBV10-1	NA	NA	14	TGCGCCAGCAGTGAGGGGGGAGTCAATCAGCCCCAGCATTTT	CASSEGGVNQPQHF
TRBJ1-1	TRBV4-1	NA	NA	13	TGCGCCAGCAGCCAAGTAGGTACAGCCGAAGCTTTCTTT	CASSQVGTAEAFF
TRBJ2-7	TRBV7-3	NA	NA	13	TGTGCCAGCAGCCCTCGACTAGGAAACGAGCAGTACTTC	CASSPRLGNEQYF
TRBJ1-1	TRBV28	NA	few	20	TGTGCCAGCAGTCTGTCAAGGAGATTTACCCCGGGACGTAGGAACACTGAAGCTTTCTTT	CASSLSRRFTPGRRNTEAFF
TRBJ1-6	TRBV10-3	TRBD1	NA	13	TGTGCCATCAGTCACAGGGGTGATTCACCCCTCCACTTT	CAISHRGDSPLHF
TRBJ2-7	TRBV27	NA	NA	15	TGTGCCAGCAACCCTGTAGGGGGTATGGGGTACGAGCAGTACTTC	CASNPVGGMGYEQYF
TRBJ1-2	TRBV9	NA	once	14	TGTGCCAGCAGCGTTCAGGGTCGGACATACGGCTACACCTTC	CASSVQGRTYGYTF
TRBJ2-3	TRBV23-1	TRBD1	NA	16	TGCGCCAGCACCTACCGAGGGGGCGCGGTAACAGATACGCAGTATTTT	CASTYRGGAVTDTQYF
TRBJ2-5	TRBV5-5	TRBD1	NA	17	TGTGCCAGCAGCTTGGTCTCGGGACAGGATTCCAAAGAGACCCAGTACTTC	CASSLVSGQDSKETQYF
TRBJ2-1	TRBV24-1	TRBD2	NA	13	TGTGCCACAGGGACTAGCGCTTGGGACGAGCAGTTCTTC	CATGTSAWDEQFF
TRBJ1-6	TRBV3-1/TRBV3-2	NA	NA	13	TGTGCCAGCAGCCGGACAGTGAATTCACCCCTCCACTTT	CASSRTVNSPLHF
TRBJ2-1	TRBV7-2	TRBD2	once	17	TGTGCCAGCAGCTTAGCGGGCTTCCTAGCGGGGGGCCCAGAGCAGTTCTTC	CASSLAGFLAGGPEQFF
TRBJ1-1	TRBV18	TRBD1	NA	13	TGTGCCAGCTCACCTGACAGGGAGACTGAAGCTTTCTTT	CASSPDRETEAFF
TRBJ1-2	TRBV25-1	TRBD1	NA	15	TGTGCCAGCAGTGGCGGGACAGGGGGCGCCTATGGCTACACCTTC	CASSGGTGGAYGYTF
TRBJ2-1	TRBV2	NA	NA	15	TGTGCCAGCAGTGCGGGGGTAAGCTCCTACAATGAGCAGTTCTTC	CASSAGVSSYNEQFF
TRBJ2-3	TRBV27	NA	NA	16	TGTGCCAGCAGTTCAATTGGGGATTCTCCCACAGATACGCAGTATTTT	CASSSIGDSPTDTQYF
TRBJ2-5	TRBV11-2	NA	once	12	TGTGCCAGCAGCGGGGGCTTGGAGACCCAGTACTTC	CASSGGLETQYF
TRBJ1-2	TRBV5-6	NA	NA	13	TGTGCCAGCAGCTTAATTCGCATTCATGGCTACACCTTC	CASSLIRIHGYTF
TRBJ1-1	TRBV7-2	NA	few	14	TGTGCCAGCAGCCCCGGGGCGGCGAACACTGAAGCTTTCTTT	CASSPGAANTEAFF
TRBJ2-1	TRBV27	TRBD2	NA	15	TGTGCCAGCAGTCACCGACTAGCGGGGGCCAATGAGCAGTTCTTC	CASSHRLAGANEQFF
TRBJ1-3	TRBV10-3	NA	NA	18	TGTGCCATCAGTGAGTCGACTCGGATAAGCCTCTCTGGAAACACCATATATTTT	CAISESTRISLSGNTIYF
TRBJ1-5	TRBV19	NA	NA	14	TGTGCCAGTAAAATCGGGTTGAGCAATCAGCCCCAGCATTTT	CASKIGLSNQPQHF
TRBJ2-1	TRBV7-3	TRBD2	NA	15	TGTGCCAGCAGCTCCCAGGCGGGGGGATACAATGAGCAGTTCTTC	CASSSQAGGYNEQFF
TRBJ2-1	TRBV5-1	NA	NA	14	TGCGCCAGCAGCTTGGTTGGGGGTCGAAATGAGCAGTTCTTC	CASSLVGGRNEQFF
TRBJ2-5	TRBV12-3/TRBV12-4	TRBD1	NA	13	TGTGCCAGCGTGGGGACAGTCCAAGAGACCCAGTACTTC	CASVGTVQETQYF
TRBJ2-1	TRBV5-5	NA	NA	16	TGTGCCAGCAGCCAGGGGAGTAGCGGCTCCTACAATGAGCAGTTCTTC	CASSQGSSGSYNEQFF
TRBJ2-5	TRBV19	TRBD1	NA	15	TGTGCCAGTAGTGCCGGGACAGACCTCGAGGAGACCCAGTACTTC	CASSAGTDLEETQYF
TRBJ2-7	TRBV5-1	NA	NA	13	TGCGCCAGCAGCTCACCCGACAGATACGAGCAGTACTTC	CASSSPDRYEQYF
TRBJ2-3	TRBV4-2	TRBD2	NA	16	TGTGCCAGCAGCCAGTATAGCGGGGTCTCCGCAGATACGCAGTATTTT	CASSQYSGVSADTQYF
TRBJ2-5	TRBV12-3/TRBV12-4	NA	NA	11	TGTGCCAGCAGTACCCATGAGACCCAGTACTTC	CASSTHETQYF
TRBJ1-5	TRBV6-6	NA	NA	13	TGTGCCAGCAGTTACTCGCCTATTCAGCCCCAGCATTTT	CASSYSPIQPQHF